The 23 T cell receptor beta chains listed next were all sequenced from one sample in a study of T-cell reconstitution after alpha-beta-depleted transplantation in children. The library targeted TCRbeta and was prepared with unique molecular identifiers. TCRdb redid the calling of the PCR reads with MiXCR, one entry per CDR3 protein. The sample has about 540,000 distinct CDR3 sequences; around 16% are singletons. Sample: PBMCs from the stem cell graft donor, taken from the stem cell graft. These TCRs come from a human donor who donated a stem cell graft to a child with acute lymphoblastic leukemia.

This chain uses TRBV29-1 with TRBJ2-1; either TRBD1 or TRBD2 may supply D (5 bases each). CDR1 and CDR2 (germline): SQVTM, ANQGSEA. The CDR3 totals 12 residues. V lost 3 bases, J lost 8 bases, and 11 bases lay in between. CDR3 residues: CSVDILGDEQFF. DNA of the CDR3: TGCAGCGTTGATATCTTGGGGGATGAGCAGTTCTTC.

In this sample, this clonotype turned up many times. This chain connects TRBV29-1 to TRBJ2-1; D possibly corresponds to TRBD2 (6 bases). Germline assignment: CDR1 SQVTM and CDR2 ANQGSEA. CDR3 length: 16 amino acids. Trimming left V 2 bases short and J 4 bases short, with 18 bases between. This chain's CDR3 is CSVELMHGGVYNEQFF. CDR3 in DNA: TGCAGCGTTGAATTAATGCATGGCGGGGTGTACAATGAGCAGTTCTTC.

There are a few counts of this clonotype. The CDR3 bases are TGTGCCAGCAGTTTCTTCCAGAACACTGAAGCTTTCTTT. This encodes CASSFFQNTEAFF. V usage is TRBV12-3 or TRBV12-4 and J usage is TRBJ1-1; no reliable D call. The CDR3 consists of 13 residues. Trimming stripped 3 bases from V and 1 base from J, with 6 bases between.

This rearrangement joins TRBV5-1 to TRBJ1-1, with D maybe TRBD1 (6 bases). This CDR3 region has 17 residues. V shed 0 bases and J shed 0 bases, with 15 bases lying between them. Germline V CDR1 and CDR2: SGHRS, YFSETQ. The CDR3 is CASSLEGGGILNTEAFF. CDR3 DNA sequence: TGCGCCAGCAGCTTGGAAGGGGGTGGGATATTGAACACTGAAGCTTTCTTT. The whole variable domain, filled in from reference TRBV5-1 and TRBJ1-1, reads KAGVTQTPRYLIKTRGQQVTLSCSPISGHRSVSWYQQTPGQGLQFLFEYFSETQRNKGNFPGRFSGRQFSNSRSEMNVSTLELGDSALYLCASSLEGGGILNTEAFFGQGTRLTVV.

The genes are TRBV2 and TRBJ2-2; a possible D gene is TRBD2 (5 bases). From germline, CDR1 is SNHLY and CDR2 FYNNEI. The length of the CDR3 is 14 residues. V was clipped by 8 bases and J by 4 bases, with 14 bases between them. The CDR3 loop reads CASAGPLVTGELFF. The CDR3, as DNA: TGTGCCAGCGCCGGGCCACTAGTCACCGGGGAGCTGTTTTTT.

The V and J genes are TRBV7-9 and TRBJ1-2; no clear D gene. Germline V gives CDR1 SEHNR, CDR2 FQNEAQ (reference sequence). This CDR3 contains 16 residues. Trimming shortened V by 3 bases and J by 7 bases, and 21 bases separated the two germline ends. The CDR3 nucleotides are TGTGCCAGCAGCTTCTACGGGAGGGTGAGCCAAACTGGCTACACCTTC. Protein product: CASSFYGRVSQTGYTF.

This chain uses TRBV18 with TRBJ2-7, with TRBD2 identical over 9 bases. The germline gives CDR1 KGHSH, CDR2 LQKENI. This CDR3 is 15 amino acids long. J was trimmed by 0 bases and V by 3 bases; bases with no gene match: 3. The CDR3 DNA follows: TGTGCCAGCTCACCGGCTAGCGGGAACTCCTACGAGCAGTACTTC. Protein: CASSPASGNSYEQYF.

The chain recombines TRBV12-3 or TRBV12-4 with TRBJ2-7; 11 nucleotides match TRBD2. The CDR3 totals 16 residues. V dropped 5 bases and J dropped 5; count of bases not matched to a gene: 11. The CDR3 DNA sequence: TGTGCCAGCAGTACTCTAGCGGGAGGCCGCCCCGACGAGCAGTACTTC. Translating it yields CASSTLAGGRPDEQYF.

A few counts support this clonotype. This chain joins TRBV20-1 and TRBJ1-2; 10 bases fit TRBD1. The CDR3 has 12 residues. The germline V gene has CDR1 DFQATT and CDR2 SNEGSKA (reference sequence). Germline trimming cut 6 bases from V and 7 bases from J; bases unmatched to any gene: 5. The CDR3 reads CSARQGATGYTF. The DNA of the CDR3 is TGCAGTGCGAGACAGGGGGCAACTGGCTACACCTTC.

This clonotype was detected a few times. The DNA for the CDR3 is TGTGCCAGCTCCTGGACCCAGCTTTACAATGAGCAGTTCTTC. It is translated as CASSWTQLYNEQFF. The rearrangement uses TRBV18 and TRBJ2-1, with D unresolved. The CDR3 spans 14 residues. Per germline, CDR1 KGHSH and CDR2 LQKENI. Trimming pared 6 bases from V and 4 bases from J, leaving 13 bases between.

CDR3 coding DNA: TGTGCCAGCAGATCCTGGGTCTTCAAGGGGAACACCGGGGAGCTGTTTTTT. Protein sequence: CASRSWVFKGNTGELFF. The rearrangement links TRBV7-9 to TRBJ2-2; D remains unclear. The germline CDR1 and CDR2 sequences are SEHNR and FQNEAQ (reference sequence). The CDR3 runs 17 residues. V shed 6 bases and J shed 1 base, with 18 bases lying between them. Full variable domain (remainder filled in from reference TRBV7-9 and TRBJ2-2): DTGVSQNPRHKITKRGQNVTFRCDPISEHNRLYWYRQTLGQGPEFLTYFQNEAQLEKSRLLSDRFSAERPKGSFSTLEIQRTEQGDSAMYLCASRSWVFKGNTGELFFGEGSRLTVL.

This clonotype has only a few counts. CDR3 nucleotide sequence: TGCGCCAGCAGCCAAGGGACTAGCGGGCTCTCCTACGAGCAGTACTTC. Protein sequence: CASSQGTSGLSYEQYF. The J gene is TRBJ2-7, the V gene TRBV4-1, with TRBD2 matching over 11 bases. Germline V gene sequence: CDR1 MGHRA, CDR2 YSYEKL. V was clipped by 1 base and J by 0 bases; unmatched bases: 2. This CDR3 is 16 amino acids long.

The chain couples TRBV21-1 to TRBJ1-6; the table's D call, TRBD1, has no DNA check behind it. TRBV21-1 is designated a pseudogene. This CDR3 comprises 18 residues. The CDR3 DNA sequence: TGTGCCAGCAGCGGACTTAAGACCGGGACAGGGAATAATTCACCCCTCCACTTT. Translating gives CASSGLKTGTGNNSPLHF.

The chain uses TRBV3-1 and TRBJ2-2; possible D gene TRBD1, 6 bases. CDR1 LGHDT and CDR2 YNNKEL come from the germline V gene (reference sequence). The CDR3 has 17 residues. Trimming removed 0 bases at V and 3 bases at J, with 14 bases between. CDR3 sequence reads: CASSQDAQGQHTGELFF. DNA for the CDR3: TGTGCCAGCAGCCAAGACGCGCAGGGGCAGCACACCGGGGAGCTGTTTTTT.

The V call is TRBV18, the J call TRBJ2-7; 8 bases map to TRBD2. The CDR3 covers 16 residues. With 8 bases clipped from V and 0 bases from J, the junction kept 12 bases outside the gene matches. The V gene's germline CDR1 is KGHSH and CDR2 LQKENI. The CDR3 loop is CASAAWLRGDSYEQYF. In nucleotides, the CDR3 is TGTGCCAGCGCGGCATGGTTGCGGGGGGACTCCTACGAGCAGTACTTC. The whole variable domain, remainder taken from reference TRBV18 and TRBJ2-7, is NAGVMQNPRHLVRRRGQEARLRCSPMKGHSHVYWYRQLPEEGLKFMVYLQKENIIDESGMPKERFSAEFPKEGPSILRIQQVVRGDSAAYFCASAAWLRGDSYEQYFGPGTRLTVT.

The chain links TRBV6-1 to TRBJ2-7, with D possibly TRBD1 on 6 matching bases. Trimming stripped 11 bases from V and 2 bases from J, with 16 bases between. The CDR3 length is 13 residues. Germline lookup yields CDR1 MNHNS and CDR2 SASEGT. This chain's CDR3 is CAALPRTAYEQYF. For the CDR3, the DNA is TGTGCCGCCCTGCCCCGGACAGCCTACGAGCAGTACTTC.

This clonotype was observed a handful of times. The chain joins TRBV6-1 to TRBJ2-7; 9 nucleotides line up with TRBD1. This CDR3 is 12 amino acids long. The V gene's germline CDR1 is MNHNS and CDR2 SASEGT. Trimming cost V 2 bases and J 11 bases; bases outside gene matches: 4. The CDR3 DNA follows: TGTGCCAGCAGTGAAACCGGACAGGGGAAGTACTTC. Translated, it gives CASSETGQGKYF.

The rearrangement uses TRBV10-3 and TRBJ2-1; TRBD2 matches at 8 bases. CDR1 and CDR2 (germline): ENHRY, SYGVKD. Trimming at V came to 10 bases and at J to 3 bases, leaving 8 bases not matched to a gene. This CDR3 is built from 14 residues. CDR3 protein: CATRTGTSYNEQFF. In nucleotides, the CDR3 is TGTGCCACTAGGACGGGGACTAGCTACAATGAGCAGTTCTTC.

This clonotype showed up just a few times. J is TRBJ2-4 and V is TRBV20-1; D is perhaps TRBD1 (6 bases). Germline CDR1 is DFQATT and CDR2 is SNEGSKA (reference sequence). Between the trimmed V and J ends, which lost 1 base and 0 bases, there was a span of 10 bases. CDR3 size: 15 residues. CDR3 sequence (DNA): TGCAGTGCTAGAGGGGGGCAGCTAGCCAAAAACATTCAGTACTTC. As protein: CSARGGQLAKNIQYF.

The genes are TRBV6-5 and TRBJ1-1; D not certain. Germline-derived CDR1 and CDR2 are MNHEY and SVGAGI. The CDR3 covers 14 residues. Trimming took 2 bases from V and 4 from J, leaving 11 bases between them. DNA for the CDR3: TGTGCCAGCAGTTACGCTTTGGGGTCCACTGAAGCTTTCTTT. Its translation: CASSYALGSTEAFF.

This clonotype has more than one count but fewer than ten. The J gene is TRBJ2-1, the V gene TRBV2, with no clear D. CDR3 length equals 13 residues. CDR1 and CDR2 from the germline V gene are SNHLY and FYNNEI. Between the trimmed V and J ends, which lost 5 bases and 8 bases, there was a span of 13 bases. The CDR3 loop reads CASSYQRWDEQFF. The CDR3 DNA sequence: TGTGCCAGCAGTTACCAGCGTTGGGATGAGCAGTTCTTC.

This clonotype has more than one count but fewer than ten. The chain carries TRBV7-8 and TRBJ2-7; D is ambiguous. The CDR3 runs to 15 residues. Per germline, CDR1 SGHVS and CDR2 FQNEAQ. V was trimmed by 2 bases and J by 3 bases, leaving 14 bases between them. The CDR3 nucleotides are TGTGCCAGCAGCTTATTCGTGGGGAAGCTCTACGAGCAGTACTTC. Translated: CASSLFVGKLYEQYF.

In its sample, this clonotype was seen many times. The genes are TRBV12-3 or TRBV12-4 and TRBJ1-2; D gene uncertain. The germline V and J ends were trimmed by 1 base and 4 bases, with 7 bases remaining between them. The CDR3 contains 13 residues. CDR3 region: CASSLDRLYGYTF. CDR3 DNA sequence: TGTGCCAGCAGTTTAGACAGACTCTATGGCTACACCTTC.